This T cell receptor (beta chain) was sequenced for a study of CD8 T cells in Susac syndrome. Broader study findings: The number of individuals included in the study's TCR sequencing and HLA analysis was acknowledged as relatively small.

RNA amounts of roughly 0.45 to 1 ug underwent reverse transcription with random hexamers. Across 54 Vbeta and 13 Jbeta, TCR beta CDR3 was amplified with immunoSEQ multiplex PCR. TCRdb reanalysed the immunoSEQ multiplex PCR reads using MiXCR and keeps one entry per CDR3 protein. The sample records around 280,000 distinct CDR3 sequences, roughly 84% being singletons. CDR1 SNHLY and CDR2 FYNNEI come from the germline V gene. Trimming at V came to 2 bases and at J to 3 bases, leaving 10 bases not matched to a gene. This CDR3 has 18 amino acids. Worth noting for this clonotype: Its specificity is not known.

The chain carries TRBV2 and TRBJ2-4; 10 bases fit TRBD2. The source is a human donor with multiple sclerosis. Sequenced input: CD8+ T cells from PBMCs. The CDR3 DNA sequence: TGTGCCAGCAGTGAAAGGGTAGCGGGGGGCCTGGACAAAAACATTCAGTACTTC. Translated, it gives CASSERVAGGLDKNIQYF. The whole variable domain, filled in from reference TRBV2 and TRBJ2-4, reads EPEVTQTPSHQVTQMGQEVILRCVPISNHLYFYWYRQILGQKVEFLVSFYNNEISEKSEIFDDQFSVERPDGSNFTLKIRSTKLEDSAMYFCASSERVAGGLDKNIQYFGAGTRLSVL.